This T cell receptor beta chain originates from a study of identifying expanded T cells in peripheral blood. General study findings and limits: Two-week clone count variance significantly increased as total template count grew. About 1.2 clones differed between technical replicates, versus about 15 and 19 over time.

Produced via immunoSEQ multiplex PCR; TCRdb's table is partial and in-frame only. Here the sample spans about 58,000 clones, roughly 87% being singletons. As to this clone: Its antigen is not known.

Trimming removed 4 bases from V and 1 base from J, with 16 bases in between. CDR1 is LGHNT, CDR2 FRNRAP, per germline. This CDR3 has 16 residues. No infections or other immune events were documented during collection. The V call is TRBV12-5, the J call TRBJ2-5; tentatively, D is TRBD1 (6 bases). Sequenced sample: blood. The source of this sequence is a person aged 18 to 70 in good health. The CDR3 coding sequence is TGTGCTAGTGGTTCGAACACAGTAGGGGGCCAAGAGACCCAGTACTTC. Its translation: CASGSNTVGGQETQYF.